This T cell receptor beta chain was obtained from a study of T cell repertoires in aging, cancer and after chemotherapy. The overall study: Pre- and post-chemotherapy samples were paired from glioblastoma patients treated with temozolomide-based therapy. The whole study produced a dataset of several million TCR reads.

A few counts support this clonotype. Its antigen is as yet unknown. Multiplex touch-down PCR with TRB-A/B primers amplified rearranged V-D-J TRB sequences. TCRdb called the multiplex PCR reads again in MiXCR, with one record for every CDR3 protein. Of about 3,000 distinct CDR3 sequences in the sample, under 45% were seen once. Study-level results: In healthy donors, age-related TCR diversity loss mainly reflected lost richness. Untreated cancer patients had significantly lower blood TCR diversity than age-matched healthy donors.

Amplification of TCR beta used genomic DNA extracted from peripheral blood. The CDR3 extends over 12 amino acids. Trimming left V 3 bases short and J 5 bases short, with 7 bases between. Germline V gene data show CDR1 as ENHRY and CDR2 as SYGVKD. The sample taken for sequencing was blood. The V and J genes are TRBV10-3 and TRBJ2-5; D call uncertain. This TCR was sampled from a human donor with a solid tumor. CDR3 amino acids: CAISEHMETQYF. CDR3 DNA: TGTGCCATCAGTGAACATATGGAGACCCAGTACTTC.